This T cell receptor beta chain originates from a study of T cell responses to AZD1222 COVID-19 vaccine. The study, taken as a whole, reports: There were mostly white British donors and more females than males, and clonal diversity was possibly underestimated. Nearly half of spike-specific TCRs reportedly go after variant regions that carry no mutations. At baseline, just a handful of AZD1222 recipients tested seropositive.

Remarks on this clone: Its antigen is currently unknown.

Clones were read by immunoSEQ multiplex PCR, and TCRdb kept only the in-frame ones, dropping some. Among about 100,000 clones listed, 70% to 90% were seen once. Doses given second, at about 4 or about 12 weeks, were pooled. Germline assignment: CDR1 SGHDN and CDR2 FVKESK. The CDR3 extends over 15 amino acids. Trimming removed 1 base from V and 7 bases from J, with 11 bases in between. The sequencing used peripheral blood, collected 28 days after the second AZD1222 dose. This sequence originates from an adult who received the AZD1222 COVID-19 vaccine. The genes are TRBV14 and TRBJ1-6; no firm D call. CDR3 loop: CASSQADPLNSPLHF. CDR3 in DNA: TGTGCCAGCAGCCAAGCGGATCCTTTGAATTCACCCCTCCACTTT.